These 5 T cell receptor beta chains were sequenced from one sample in a study of T cell responses to AZD1222 COVID-19 vaccine. Assay: immunoSEQ multiplex PCR; the TCRdb copy retains only in-frame clones and omits some. This repertoire shows roughly 150,000 clones, roughly 92% found once; its top ten account for roughly 1.6%. The source material was peripheral blood, sampled on day 0 of AZD1222 vaccination. These receptors all stem from an adult in good health.

The V gene is TRBV5-1, the J gene TRBJ1-4, with 7 bases lining up with TRBD1. The germline CDR1 and CDR2 sequences are SGHRS and YFSETQ. The V gene end was trimmed by 4 bases and the J gene end by 7 bases; junction bases not matched to a gene: 7. CDR3 length equals 14 residues. CDR3 nucleotides: TGCGCCAGCAGCAAGACAGGGCAGGGTGAAAAACTGTTTTTT. Translating it yields CASSKTGQGEKLFF.

The gene calls are TRBV7-2 and TRBJ1-1, with D unresolved. V was trimmed by 1 base and J by 3 bases, leaving 9 bases between them. The CDR3 spans 14 residues. In germline, CDR1 is SGHTA, CDR2 FQGNSA. The CDR3 reads CASSLGMRDTEAFF. CDR3 nucleotides: TGTGCCAGCAGCTTAGGGATGCGGGACACTGAAGCTTTCTTT.

The V and J genes are TRBV13 and TRBJ2-1; D is ambiguous. V lost 6 bases, J lost 6 bases, and 9 bases lay in between. The CDR3 totals 12 residues. CDR1 and CDR2 (germline): PRHDT, FYEKMQ (reference sequence). The CDR3 region is CASSRVGNEQFF. The CDR3 coding sequence is TGTGCCAGCAGTCGGGTTGGCAATGAGCAGTTCTTC.

This clone was observed a handful of times. The chain links TRBV9 to TRBJ1-5; the D is unclear. V was clipped by 2 bases and J by 7 bases, with 4 bases between them. CDR3 length equals 11 residues. Germline CDR1 is SGDLS and CDR2 is YYNGEE. The CDR3, as DNA: TGTGCCAGCAGCGTGGGACAGCCCCAGCATTTT. Its protein is CASSVGQPQHF.

The chain links TRBV30 to TRBJ1-6; D gene unclear. The germline CDR1 and CDR2 sequences are GTSNPN and SVGIG (reference sequence). The V end was cut by 7 bases, the J end by 7 bases, with 17 bases between. CDR3 length: 14 amino acids. The CDR3 loop is CALAGWSGNSPLHF. The CDR3 bases are TGTGCCTTAGCCGGGTGGAGTGGGAATTCACCCCTCCACTTT. Full variable domain (outside the CDR3, taken from reference TRBV30 and TRBJ1-6): SQTIHQWPATLVQPVGSPLSLECTVEGTSNPNLYWYRQAAGRGLQLLFYSVGIGQISSEVPQNLSASRPQDRQFILSSKKLLLSDSGFYLCALAGWSGNSPLHFGNGTRLTVT.